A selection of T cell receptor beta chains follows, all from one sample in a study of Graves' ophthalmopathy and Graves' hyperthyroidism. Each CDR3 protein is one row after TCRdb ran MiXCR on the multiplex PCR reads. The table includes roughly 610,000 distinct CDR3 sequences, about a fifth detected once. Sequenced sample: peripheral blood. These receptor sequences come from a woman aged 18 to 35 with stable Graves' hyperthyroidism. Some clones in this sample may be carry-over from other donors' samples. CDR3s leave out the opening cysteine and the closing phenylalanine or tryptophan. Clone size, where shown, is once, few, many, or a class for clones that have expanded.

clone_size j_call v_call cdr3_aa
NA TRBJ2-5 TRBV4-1 ASSQARTGQETQY
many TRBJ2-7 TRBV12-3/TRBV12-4 ASSFSQATYEQY
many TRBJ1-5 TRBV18 ASSPREDQPQH
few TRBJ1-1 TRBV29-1 SVKRGRNTEAF
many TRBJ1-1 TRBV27 ASSFENPDLTEAF
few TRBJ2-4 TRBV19 ASSETSGRGNIQY
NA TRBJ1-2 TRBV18 ASSPQGTAATGYT
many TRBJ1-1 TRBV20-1 SARDGGGTHMNTEAF
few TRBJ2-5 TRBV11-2 ASRWGGAATQETQY
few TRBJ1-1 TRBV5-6 ASSFRRGTEAF
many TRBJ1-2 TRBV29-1 SVEEGPNYGYT
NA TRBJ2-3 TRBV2 ASSEGIGLVTDTQY
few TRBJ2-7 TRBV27 ASRTTVDGYEQY
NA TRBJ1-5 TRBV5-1 VSSLGRGQPQH
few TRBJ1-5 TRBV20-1 SARPGTGLSNQPQH
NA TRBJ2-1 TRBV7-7 ASSRGDTNSYNEQF
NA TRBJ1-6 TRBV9 ASSVETGPLH
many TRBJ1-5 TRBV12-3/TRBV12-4 ASRIGGQPQH
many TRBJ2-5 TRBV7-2 ASSLKSGGAETQY
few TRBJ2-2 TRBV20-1 SASPEGVTGELF
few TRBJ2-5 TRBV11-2 ASSLVSGGAGETQY
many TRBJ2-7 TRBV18 ASSSTAGRDEQY
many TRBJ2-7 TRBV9 ASSVAAVGYEQY
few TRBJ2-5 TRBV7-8 ASSLVPGLGFTETKY
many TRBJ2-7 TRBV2 ASLKDRFLDEQY
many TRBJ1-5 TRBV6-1 ASSDPGRPSNQPQH
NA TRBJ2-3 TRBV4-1 ASSHFRLLAGSTDTQY
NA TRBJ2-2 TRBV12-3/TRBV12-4 ASSFDVGRGGLF
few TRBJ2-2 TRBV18 ASSPGLENTGELF
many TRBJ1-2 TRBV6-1 ASSEAVGYGYT
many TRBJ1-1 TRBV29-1 SVTGEVNTEAF
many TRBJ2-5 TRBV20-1 SALAENQETQY
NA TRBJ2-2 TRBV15 ATSRGPAGELF
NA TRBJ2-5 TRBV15 ATSRDGYQETQY
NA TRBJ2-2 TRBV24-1 ATSDFTGTKTNTGELF
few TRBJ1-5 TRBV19 ASSMGRVHQPQH
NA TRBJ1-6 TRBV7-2 ASSLPRQGGSPLH
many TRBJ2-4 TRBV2 ASSEGALRYIQY
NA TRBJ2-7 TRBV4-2 ASSQATSGTPLEQY
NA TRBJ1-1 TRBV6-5 ASSYDSKTEAF
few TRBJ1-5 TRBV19 ASSIAPGVQQPQH
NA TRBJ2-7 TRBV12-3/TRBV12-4 ASSPGTSGSGEQY
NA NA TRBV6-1 ASSADNEQF
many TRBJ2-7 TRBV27 ASSRDRGFEQY
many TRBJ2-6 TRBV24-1 ATGNSGANVLT
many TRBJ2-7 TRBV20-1 SARDGLTYEQY
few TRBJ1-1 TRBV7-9 ASSWDGLSTEAF
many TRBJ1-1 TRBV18 ASSPQVGGGINTEAF
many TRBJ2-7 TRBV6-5 ASSYIGTAGEQY